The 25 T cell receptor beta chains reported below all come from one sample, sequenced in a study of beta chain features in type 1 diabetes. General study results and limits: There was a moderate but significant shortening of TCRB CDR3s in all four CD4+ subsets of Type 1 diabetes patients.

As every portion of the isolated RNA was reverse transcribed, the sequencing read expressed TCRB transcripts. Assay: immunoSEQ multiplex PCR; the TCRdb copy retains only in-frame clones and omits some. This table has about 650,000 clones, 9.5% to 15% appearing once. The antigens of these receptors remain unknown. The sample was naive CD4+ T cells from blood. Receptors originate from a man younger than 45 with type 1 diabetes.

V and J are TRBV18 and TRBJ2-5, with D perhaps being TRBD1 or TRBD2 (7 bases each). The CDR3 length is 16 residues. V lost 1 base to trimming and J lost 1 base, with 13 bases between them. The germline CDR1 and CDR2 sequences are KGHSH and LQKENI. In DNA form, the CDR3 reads TGTGCCAGCTCACCACGTCCAGGGGGGGTCCAAGAGACCCAGTACTTC. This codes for CASSPRPGGVQETQYF. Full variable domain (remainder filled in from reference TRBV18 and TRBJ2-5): NAGVMQNPRHLVRRRGQEARLRCSPMKGHSHVYWYRQLPEEGLKFMVYLQKENIIDESGMPKERFSAEFPKEGPSILRIQQVVRGDSAAYFCASSPRPGGVQETQYFGPGTRLLVL.

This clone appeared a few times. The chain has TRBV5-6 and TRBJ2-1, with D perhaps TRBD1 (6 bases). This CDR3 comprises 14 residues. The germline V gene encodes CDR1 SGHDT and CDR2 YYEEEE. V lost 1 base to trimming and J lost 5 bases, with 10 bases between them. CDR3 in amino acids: CASSLLTGNNEQFF. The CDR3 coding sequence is TGTGCCAGCAGCTTGTTAACAGGGAACAATGAGCAGTTCTTC. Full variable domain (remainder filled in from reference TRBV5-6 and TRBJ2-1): DAGVTQSPTHLIKTRGQQVTLRCSPKSGHDTVSWYQQALGQGPQFIFQYYEEEERQRGNFPDRFSGHQFPNYSSELNVNALLLGDSALYLCASSLLTGNNEQFFGPGTRLTVL.

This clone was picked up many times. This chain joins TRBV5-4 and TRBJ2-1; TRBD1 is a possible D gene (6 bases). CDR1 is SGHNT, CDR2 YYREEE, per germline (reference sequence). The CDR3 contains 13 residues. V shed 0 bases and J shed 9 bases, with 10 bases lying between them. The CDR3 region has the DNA TGTGCCAGCAGCTTGGTGACAGGAGGTGAGCAGTTCTTC. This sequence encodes CASSLVTGGEQFF.

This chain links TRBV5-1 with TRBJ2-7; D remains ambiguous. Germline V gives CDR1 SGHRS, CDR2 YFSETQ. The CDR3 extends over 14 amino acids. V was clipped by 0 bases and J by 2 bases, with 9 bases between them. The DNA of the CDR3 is TGCGCCAGCAGCTTGGCCGCGAGGACCTACGAGCAGTACTTC. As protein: CASSLAARTYEQYF.

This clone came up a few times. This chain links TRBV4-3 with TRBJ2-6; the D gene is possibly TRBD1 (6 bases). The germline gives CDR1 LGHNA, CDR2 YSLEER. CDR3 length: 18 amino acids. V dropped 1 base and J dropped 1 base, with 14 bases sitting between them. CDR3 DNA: TGCGCCAGCAGCCAAGGATCCATAACAGGGTCTGGGGCCAACGTCCTGACTTTC. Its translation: CASSQGSITGSGANVLTF.

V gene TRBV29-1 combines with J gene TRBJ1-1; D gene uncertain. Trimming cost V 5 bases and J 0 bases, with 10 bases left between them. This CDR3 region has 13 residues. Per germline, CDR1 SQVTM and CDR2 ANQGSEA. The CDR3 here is CSVHGRMNTEAFF. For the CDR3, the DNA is TGCAGCGTTCATGGCCGGATGAACACTGAAGCTTTCTTT. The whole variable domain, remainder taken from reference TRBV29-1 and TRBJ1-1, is SAVISQKPSRDICQRGTSLTIQCQVDSQVTMMFWYRQQPGQSLTLIATANQGSEATYESGFVIDKFPISRPNLTFSTLTVSNMSPEDSSIYLCSVHGRMNTEAFFGQGTRLTVV.

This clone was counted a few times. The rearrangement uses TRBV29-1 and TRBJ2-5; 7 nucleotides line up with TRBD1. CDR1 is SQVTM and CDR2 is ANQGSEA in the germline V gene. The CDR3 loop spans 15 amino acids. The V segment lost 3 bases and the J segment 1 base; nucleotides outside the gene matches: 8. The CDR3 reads CSVDEGQILQETQYF. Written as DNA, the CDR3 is TGCAGCGTTGATGAGGGACAGATCCTCCAAGAGACCCAGTACTTC.

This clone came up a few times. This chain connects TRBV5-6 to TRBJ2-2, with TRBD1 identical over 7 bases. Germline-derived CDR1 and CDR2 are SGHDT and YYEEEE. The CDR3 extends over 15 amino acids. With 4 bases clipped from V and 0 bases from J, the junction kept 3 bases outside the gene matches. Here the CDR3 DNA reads TGTGCCAGCAGCCCGACAGGGTCGAACACCGGGGAGCTGTTTTTT. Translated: CASSPTGSNTGELFF. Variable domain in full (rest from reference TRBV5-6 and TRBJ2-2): DAGVTQSPTHLIKTRGQQVTLRCSPKSGHDTVSWYQQALGQGPQFIFQYYEEEERQRGNFPDRFSGHQFPNYSSELNVNALLLGDSALYLCASSPTGSNTGELFFGEGSRLTVL.

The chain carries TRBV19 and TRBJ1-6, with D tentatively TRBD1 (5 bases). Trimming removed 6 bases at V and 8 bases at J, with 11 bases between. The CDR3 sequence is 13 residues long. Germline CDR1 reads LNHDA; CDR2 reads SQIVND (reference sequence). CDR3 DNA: TGTGCCAGTAGCACAACAGGTGATTCACCCCTCCACTTT. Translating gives CASSTTGDSPLHF.

The DNA of the CDR3 is TGTGCCAGCAGCAGAGGACAGGGCGAGGCACCCCTCCACTTT. Its translation is CASSRGQGEAPLHF. The V gene is TRBV5-4, the J gene TRBJ1-6, with 8 bases lining up with TRBD1. V gave up 4 bases and J gave up 11 bases; unmatched junction bases: 8. There are 14 residues in the CDR3. Germline assignment: CDR1 SGHNT and CDR2 YYREEE (reference sequence).

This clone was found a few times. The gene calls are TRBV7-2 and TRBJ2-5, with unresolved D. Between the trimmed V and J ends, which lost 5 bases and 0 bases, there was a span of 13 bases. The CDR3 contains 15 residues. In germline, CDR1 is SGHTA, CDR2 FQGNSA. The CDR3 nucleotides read TGTGCCAGCAGCCCCCAAACATGGTACCAAGAGACCCAGTACTTC. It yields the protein CASSPQTWYQETQYF.

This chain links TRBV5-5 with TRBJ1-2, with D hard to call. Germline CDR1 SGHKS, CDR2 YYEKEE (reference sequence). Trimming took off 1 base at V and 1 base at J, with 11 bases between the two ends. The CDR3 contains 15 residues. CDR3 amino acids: CASSLRLTDNYGYTF. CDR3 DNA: TGTGCCAGCAGCTTGCGTTTGACGGATAACTATGGCTACACCTTC.

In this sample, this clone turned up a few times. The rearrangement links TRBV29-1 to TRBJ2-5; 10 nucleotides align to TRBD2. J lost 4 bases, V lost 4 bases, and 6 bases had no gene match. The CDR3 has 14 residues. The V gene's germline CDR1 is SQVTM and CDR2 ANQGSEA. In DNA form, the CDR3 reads TGCAGCGTTGCAGCGGGGGGGGCCGGAGAGACCCAGTACTTC. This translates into CSVAAGGAGETQYF.

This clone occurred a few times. CDR3 region: CASSPGDSNEQFF. CDR3 nucleotide sequence: TGTGCCAGCAGCCCCGGGGACAGTAATGAGCAGTTCTTC. V and J are TRBV11-2 and TRBJ2-1; 7 positions agree with TRBD1. The trim removed 5 bases at V and 7 bases at J, leaving 5 bases unmatched. The CDR3 spans 13 residues. CDR1 is SGHAT and CDR2 is FQNNGV in the germline V gene.

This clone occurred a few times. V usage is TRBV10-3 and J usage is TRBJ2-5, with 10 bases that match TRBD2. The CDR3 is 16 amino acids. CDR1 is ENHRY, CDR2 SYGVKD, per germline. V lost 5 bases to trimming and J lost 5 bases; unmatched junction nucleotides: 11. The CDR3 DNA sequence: TGTGCCATCAGTCCATTGAGCGGGGGGGCCTCGGAGACCCAGTACTTC. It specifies CAISPLSGGASETQYF.

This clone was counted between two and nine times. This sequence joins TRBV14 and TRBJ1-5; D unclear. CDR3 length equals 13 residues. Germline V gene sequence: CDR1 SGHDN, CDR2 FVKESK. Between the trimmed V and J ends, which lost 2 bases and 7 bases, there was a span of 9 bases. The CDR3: CASSQTRGQPQHF. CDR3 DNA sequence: TGTGCCAGCAGCCAAACCAGAGGACAGCCCCAGCATTTT.

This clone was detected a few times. The CDR3 DNA sequence: TGTGCCAGTAGTATAATGATGGGCCGCCGAGATCAGCCCCAGCATTTT. Protein sequence: CASSIMMGRRDQPQHF. The rearrangement joins TRBV19 to TRBJ1-5, with unresolved D. The CDR3 loop spans 16 amino acids. Per the germline V gene, CDR1 is LNHDA and CDR2 is SQIVND (reference sequence). Trimming left V 2 bases short and J 5 bases short, with 16 bases between.

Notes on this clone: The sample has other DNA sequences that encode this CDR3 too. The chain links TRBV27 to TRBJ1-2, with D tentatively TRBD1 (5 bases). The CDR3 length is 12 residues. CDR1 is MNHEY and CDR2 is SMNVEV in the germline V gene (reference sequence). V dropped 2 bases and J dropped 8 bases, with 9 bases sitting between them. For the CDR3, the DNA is TGTGCCAGCAGTTTAAGAGGGGACGGCTACACCTTC. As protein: CASSLRGDGYTF.

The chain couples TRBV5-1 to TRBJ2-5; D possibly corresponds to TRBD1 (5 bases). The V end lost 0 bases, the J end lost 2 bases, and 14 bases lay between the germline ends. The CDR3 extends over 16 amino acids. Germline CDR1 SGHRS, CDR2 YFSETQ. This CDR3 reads CASSLGGRAFQETQYF. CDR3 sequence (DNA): TGCGCCAGCAGCTTGGGCGGCAGGGCCTTTCAAGAGACCCAGTACTTC. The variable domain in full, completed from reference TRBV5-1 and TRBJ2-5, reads KAGVTQTPRYLIKTRGQQVTLSCSPISGHRSVSWYQQTPGQGLQFLFEYFSETQRNKGNFPGRFSGRQFSNSRSEMNVSTLELGDSALYLCASSLGGRAFQETQYFGPGTRLLVL.

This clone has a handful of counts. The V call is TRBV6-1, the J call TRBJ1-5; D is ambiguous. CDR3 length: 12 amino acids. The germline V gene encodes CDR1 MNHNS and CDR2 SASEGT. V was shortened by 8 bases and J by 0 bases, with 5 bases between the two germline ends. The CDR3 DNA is TGTGCCAGCGGGGTTAGCAATCAGCCCCAGCATTTT. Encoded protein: CASGVSNQPQHF.

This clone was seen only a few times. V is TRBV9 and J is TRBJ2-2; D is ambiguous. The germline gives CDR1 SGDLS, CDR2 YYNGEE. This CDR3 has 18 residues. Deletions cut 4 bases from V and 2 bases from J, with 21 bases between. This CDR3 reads CASSSIGGPAANTGELFF. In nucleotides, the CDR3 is TGTGCCAGCAGCTCCATCGGTGGACCCGCAGCCAACACCGGGGAGCTGTTTTTT. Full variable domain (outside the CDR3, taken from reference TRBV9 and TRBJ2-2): DSGVTQTPKHLITATGQRVTLRCSPRSGDLSVYWYQQSLDQGLQFLIQYYNGEERAKGNILERFSAQQFPDLHSELNLSSLELGDSALYFCASSSIGGPAANTGELFFGEGSRLTVL.

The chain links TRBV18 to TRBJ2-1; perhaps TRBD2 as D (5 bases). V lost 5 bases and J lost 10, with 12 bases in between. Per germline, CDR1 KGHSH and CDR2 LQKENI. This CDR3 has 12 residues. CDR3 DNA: TGTGCCAGCTCAGACCAACGGGGAGAGCAGTTCTTC. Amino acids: CASSDQRGEQFF.

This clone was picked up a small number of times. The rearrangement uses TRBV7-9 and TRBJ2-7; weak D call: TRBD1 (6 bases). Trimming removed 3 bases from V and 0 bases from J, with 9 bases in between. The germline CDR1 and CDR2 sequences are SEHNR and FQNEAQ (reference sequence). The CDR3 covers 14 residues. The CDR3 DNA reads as TGTGCCAGCAGCTTGCAGGGGAACTCCTACGAGCAGTACTTC. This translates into CASSLQGNSYEQYF.

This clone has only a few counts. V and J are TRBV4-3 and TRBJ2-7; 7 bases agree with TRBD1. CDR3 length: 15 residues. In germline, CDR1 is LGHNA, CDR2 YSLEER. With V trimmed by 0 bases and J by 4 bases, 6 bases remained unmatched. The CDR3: CASSQDRGQNYEQYF. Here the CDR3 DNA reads TGCGCCAGCAGCCAAGATAGGGGACAGAATTACGAGCAGTACTTC.

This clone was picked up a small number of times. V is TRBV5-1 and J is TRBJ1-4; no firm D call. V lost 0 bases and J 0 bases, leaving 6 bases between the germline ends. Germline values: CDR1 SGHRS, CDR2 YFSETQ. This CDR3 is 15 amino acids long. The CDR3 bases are TGCGCCAGCAGCTTGGCCCGGGCAACTAATGAAAAACTGTTTTTT. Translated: CASSLARATNEKLFF.